Listed below are T cell receptor beta chains from one sample, sequenced in a study of cytomegalovirus exposure and HLA in healthy donors. Clones were sequenced by immunoSEQ multiplex PCR, and TCRdb holds only the in-frame ones, with some missing. The table shows some 150,000 clones, with roughly nine tenths occurring only once. Sequencing was carried out using PBMCs. These receptors were obtained from a woman between 18 and 30 years old in good health and CMV-seropositive. The CDR3 runs from the conserved cysteine through the conserved F or W. The D gene is left open where the match is weak. Size values are once, few and many counts, or a class for expanded clones, and some rows have none.

d_call,v_call,clone_size,j_call,cdr3_nt,cdr3_aa
TRBD1,TRBV27,NA,TRBJ1-5,TGTGCCAGCAGTAGCCGGGAACAGGGGCGTCGCAATCAGCCCCAGCATTTT,CASSSREQGRRNQPQHF
NA,TRBV7-9,NA,TRBJ1-1,TGTGCCAGCAGCACCGGATCGGGAGACGACACTGAAGCTTTCTTT,CASSTGSGDDTEAFF
TRBD1,TRBV9,NA,TRBJ2-7,TGTGCCAGCAGCGCCGGGACAGGGCACTACGAGCAGTACTTC,CASSAGTGHYEQYF
TRBD2,TRBV9,NA,TRBJ2-1,TGTGCCAGCAGCGTATTAGCGGGAGTTGCGGATGAGCAGTTCTTC,CASSVLAGVADEQFF
NA,TRBV19,NA,TRBJ2-7,TGTGCCAGTAGTATATCCTCCGGGAACTCCTACGAGCAGTACTTC,CASSISSGNSYEQYF
TRBD1,TRBV7-9,NA,TRBJ2-7,TGTGCCAGCAGCCACCGGGACAGGTTCTACGAGCAGTACTTC,CASSHRDRFYEQYF
TRBD1,TRBV10-3,NA,TRBJ1-2,TGTGCCATCAGTGAGTCGGGACAGGGAAGGGATGGCTACACCTTC,CAISESGQGRDGYTF
TRBD1,TRBV2,NA,TRBJ1-2,TGTGCCAGCAGAGATGACAGGGCCAACTATGGCTACACCTTC,CASRDDRANYGYTF
NA,TRBV7-9,NA,TRBJ2-7,TGTGCCAGCAGCGCACAGGGACCCTACGAGCAGTACTTC,CASSAQGPYEQYF
NA,TRBV6-5,NA,TRBJ1-1,TGTGCCAGCAGTCCCATGGGGCCGGTGAACACTGAAGCTTTCTTT,CASSPMGPVNTEAFF
NA,TRBV7-7,NA,TRBJ1-4,TGTGCTAGCAGCTTTCAGACAAAAAAACTGTTTTTT,CASSFQTKKLFF
TRBD1,TRBV11-2,NA,TRBJ1-2,TGTGCCAGCAGCTTTACCGCCGGACAGGGCGGCTATGGCTACACCTTC,CASSFTAGQGGYGYTF
NA,TRBV6-1,NA,TRBJ1-3,TGTGCCAGCAGTGAATATCTGGGAAACACCATATATTTT,CASSEYLGNTIYF
NA,TRBV6-5,once,TRBJ2-1,TGTGCCAGCAGTTTGACTACTCTATCCTACAATGAGCAGTTCTTC,CASSLTTLSYNEQFF
TRBD1,TRBV5-1,once,TRBJ2-1,TGCGCCAGCAGCTTACAGGGGCCAGGCTCCTACAATGAGCAGTTCTTC,CASSLQGPGSYNEQFF
NA,TRBV9,NA,TRBJ2-7,TGTGCCAGCAGCGTGGGGGACGGGGGAGCCTACGAGCAGTACTTC,CASSVGDGGAYEQYF
TRBD2,TRBV4-2,NA,TRBJ2-5,TGTGCCAGCAGCCAAGACCCGCTTCGGGCTAGCGGGAGTGAGACCCAGTACTTC,CASSQDPLRASGSETQYF
NA,TRBV28,once,TRBJ1-1,TGTGCCAGCAGTTTCTACTTGGGGGCTATGAACACTGAAGCTTTCTTT,CASSFYLGAMNTEAFF
NA,TRBV6-1,NA,TRBJ1-2,TGTGCCAGCAGTGAAGGAGGGCTTGGCTACACCTTC,CASSEGGLGYTF
NA,TRBV6-1,NA,TRBJ2-1,TGTGCCAGCAGGGGGGGACAGCTACTCTACAATGAGCAGTTCTTC,CASRGGQLLYNEQFF
NA,TRBV19,NA,TRBJ1-1,TGTGCCAGTAGTAGGGGGGACCTAACTTACACTGAAGCTTTCTTT,CASSRGDLTYTEAFF
NA,TRBV4-1,NA,TRBJ2-2,TGCGCCAGCAGCCAAGGTGAGGAGACCACGAACACCGGGGAGCTGTTTTTT,CASSQGEETTNTGELFF
NA,TRBV6-5,NA,TRBJ2-7,TGTGCCAGCAGTTCTAGGTGGGGCGATATGTCCTACGAGCAGTACTTC,CASSSRWGDMSYEQYF
NA,TRBV25-1,NA,TRBJ2-2,TGTGCCAGCAGTGAAAGAAGGCGGAAGAACACCGGGGAGCTGTTTTTT,CASSERRRKNTGELFF
TRBD2,TRBV2,NA,TRBJ2-1,TGTGCCAGCAGTGGCCCCTCTGCAGCGGGAGTTTACAATGAGCAGTTCTTC,CASSGPSAAGVYNEQFF
NA,TRBV6-6,NA,TRBJ1-1,TGTGCCAGCAGTTACGCAGGGTCCACTGAAGCTTTCTTT,CASSYAGSTEAFF
TRBD2,TRBV30,NA,TRBJ2-7,TGTGCCTGGAGGACTAGCGAGTTCTCCTACGAGCAGTACTTC,CAWRTSEFSYEQYF
NA,TRBV28,once,TRBJ2-1,TGTGCCAGCAGTTTTTCGGGGTTTACTGAGCAGTTCTTC,CASSFSGFTEQFF
TRBD1,TRBV10-3,NA,TRBJ2-6,TGTGCCATCAGGTCGGACAGGGGCTCCTCTGGGGCCAACGTCCTGACTTTC,CAIRSDRGSSGANVLTF
TRBD2,TRBV5-4,NA,TRBJ2-7,TGTGCCAGCAGCGCTGAGAGGATAGCGGGAGGGCGAGAGCAGTACTTC,CASSAERIAGGREQYF
NA,TRBV30,NA,TRBJ2-7,TGTGCCTGGAGTGTCCGAAGGGGGGGCTACGAGCAGTACTTC,CAWSVRRGGYEQYF
TRBD2,TRBV5-1,NA,TRBJ2-7,TGCGCCAGCAGCGTTAGCGGGAGAGTCTACGAGCAGTACTTC,CASSVSGRVYEQYF
NA,TRBV5-4,NA,TRBJ1-1,TGTGCCAGCAGCTTGCCGATGGGAGTGAACACTGAAGCTTTCTTT,CASSLPMGVNTEAFF
TRBD1,TRBV5-4,NA,TRBJ1-4,TGTGCCAGCAGCCAAAGACAGGGCCCTAATGAAAAACTGTTTTTT,CASSQRQGPNEKLFF
TRBD1,TRBV4-1,NA,TRBJ1-5,TGCGCCAGCAGCCAACCCGGGACAGGGGGTGGCCAGCCCCAGCATTTT,CASSQPGTGGGQPQHF
TRBD2,TRBV27,NA,TRBJ2-2,TGTGCCAGCAGTTCGCCGAGCGGGAGTGTCACCGGGGAGCTGTTTTTT,CASSSPSGSVTGELFF
NA,TRBV28,few,TRBJ2-2,TGTGCCAGCAGTTACCCGGGACTTTCCGGGGAGCTGTTTTTT,CASSYPGLSGELFF
NA,TRBV7-6,NA,TRBJ1-2,TGTGCCAGCAGCCCCGGGACGGGAGCTAACTATGGCTACACCTTC,CASSPGTGANYGYTF
NA,TRBV11-2,few,TRBJ2-1,TGTGCCAGCAGCTCTAGATACGACAGATACAATGAGCAGTTCTTC,CASSSRYDRYNEQFF
NA,TRBV7-2,NA,TRBJ1-1,TGTGCCAGCAGCGCCACCGAGGGGAACACTGAAGCTTTCTTT,CASSATEGNTEAFF
NA,TRBV5-1,NA,TRBJ2-7,TGCGCCAGCAGCTTGGGACCCCAGGGCGAGCAGTACTTC,CASSLGPQGEQYF
NA,TRBV10-2,NA,TRBJ2-2,TGCGCCAGCAGTGGCGGAGGGTTCACCGGGGAGCTGTTTTTT,CASSGGGFTGELFF
TRBD1,TRBV30,NA,TRBJ2-3,TGTGCCTGGAGTTCAGGACAGGAGAGCACAGATACGCAGTATTTT,CAWSSGQESTDTQYF
TRBD1,TRBV2,many,TRBJ2-7,TGTGCCAGCAGTGAAGGCAAATGGCAAAGGGGGCCCAATTACTACGAGCAGTACTTC,CASSEGKWQRGPNYYEQYF